These 16 T cell receptor beta chains were sequenced from one sample in a study of T cells in localized non-small cell lung cancer (TCRdb year 2020). The library was generated by the immunoSEQ multiplex PCR assay. Drawn from immuneACCESS, this table holds only the in-frame rearrangements with V and J called that TCRdb kept. Clones are partly lost; checked studies trace under half to an unresolved V gene and leave the rest unexplained. The sample table shows 60,000 to 75,000 clones, and roughly 80% are seen once. The top ten constitute under 5% of the sample. Sequenced here: PBMCs, sampled before any cancer treatment. These receptors all stem from a man aged 40-75 years with stage II lung adenocarcinoma.

V usage is TRBV5-1 and J usage is TRBJ2-2, with D unresolved. The CDR3 is made up of 14 amino acids. V was clipped by 0 bases and J by 3 bases, with 6 bases between them. Looked up from germline, CDR1 is SGHRS and CDR2 is YFSETQ. The CDR3 DNA sequence: TGCGCCAGCAGCTTGGCCCAAGACACCGGGGAGCTGTTTTTT. Its protein product is CASSLAQDTGELFF.

This sequence joins TRBV7-2 and TRBJ2-7; TRBD2 aligns across 7 bases. The V gene's germline CDR1 is SGHTA and CDR2 FQGNSA. Trimming cost V 5 bases and J 3 bases; bases outside gene matches: 10. The CDR3 is 15 amino acids. The CDR3 reads CASSPFGRGNYEQYF. The CDR3 DNA reads as TGTGCCAGCAGCCCATTTGGGCGGGGGAACTACGAGCAGTACTTC. Variable domain in full (rest from reference TRBV7-2 and TRBJ2-7): GAGVSQSPSNKVTEKGKDVELRCDPISGHTALYWYRQSLGQGLEFLIYFQGNSAPDKSGLPSDRFSAERTGGSVSTLTIQRTQQEDSAVYLCASSPFGRGNYEQYFGPGTRLTVT.

This sequence joins TRBV5-1 and TRBJ1-2; no firm D call. V was cut by 4 bases and J by 4 bases, with 11 bases left in between. This CDR3 contains 13 residues. Germline V gene data show CDR1 as SGHRS and CDR2 as YFSETQ. The CDR3 sequence is CASSPGGSYGYTF. The CDR3 bases are TGCGCCAGCAGCCCGGGCGGCAGCTATGGCTACACCTTC.

The genes are TRBV6-1 and TRBJ2-7, with 9 bases fitting TRBD2. CDR1 is MNHNS, CDR2 SASEGT, per germline. The CDR3 consists of 14 residues. Trimming cost V 5 bases and J 5 bases; bases outside gene matches: 7. This CDR3 is CASSPGTSRNEQYF. CDR3 DNA: TGTGCCAGCAGTCCCGGGACTAGCAGAAACGAGCAGTACTTC.

The chain is built from TRBV25-1 and TRBJ2-1; 7 bases align to TRBD1. Trimming took 7 bases from V and 4 from J; bases not matched to a gene: 4. Germline CDR1 and CDR2: MGHDK and SYGVNS. This CDR3 has 13 amino acids. DNA of the CDR3: TGTGCCAGCACCGACAGGGTGTACAATGAGCAGTTCTTC. As protein: CASTDRVYNEQFF.

Here the CDR3 DNA reads TGCGCCAGCAGCTTGCAAGATCGGGCCCCGGGTGGCTACACCTTC. Translated: CASSLQDRAPGGYTF. This rearrangement joins TRBV5-1 to TRBJ1-2; D gene uncertain. The CDR3 contains 15 residues. The ends were cut back, 1 base at V and 7 bases at J, with 17 bases in the middle. CDR1 and CDR2 (germline): SGHRS, YFSETQ.

The genes are TRBV7-9 and TRBJ2-1; 7 nucleotides agree with TRBD2. The CDR3 covers 14 residues. Germline V CDR1 and CDR2: SEHNR, FQNEAQ (reference sequence). V dropped 8 bases and J dropped 2; count of bases not matched to a gene: 6. The CDR3 sequence is CASRGDLTYNEQFF. The CDR3 DNA reads TGTGCCAGCCGGGGGGACTTAACCTACAATGAGCAGTTCTTC.

This chain joins TRBV11-3 and TRBJ2-1, with D unresolved. This CDR3 contains 14 residues. Per the germline V gene, CDR1 is SGHNT and CDR2 is YENEEA. V dropped 2 bases and J dropped 6 bases, with 11 bases sitting between them. The CDR3 loop reads CASSLSLYSNEQFF. In DNA, the CDR3 is TGTGCCAGCAGCTTAAGCCTTTATAGCAATGAGCAGTTCTTC.

This chain connects TRBV28 to TRBJ1-1; D is unresolved. This CDR3 is built from 12 residues. Trimming cost V 8 bases and J 2 bases, with 9 bases left between them. Germline loops: CDR1 MDHEN, CDR2 SYDVKM. CDR3 bases: TGTGCCAGCGCTCTTCTTAACACTGAAGCTTTCTTT. Protein sequence: CASALLNTEAFF.

The V call is TRBV9, the J call TRBJ1-5, with 8 bases lining up with TRBD1. The germline gives CDR1 SGDLS, CDR2 YYNGEE. With V trimmed by 2 bases and J by 2 bases, 3 bases remained unmatched. The CDR3 sequence is 15 residues long. The CDR3 sequence is CASSVGQGGNQPQHF. The CDR3, as DNA: TGTGCCAGCAGCGTCGGACAGGGCGGCAATCAGCCCCAGCATTTT.

This chain joins TRBV9 and TRBJ1-4, with D possibly matching TRBD1 (5 bases). This CDR3 is 16 amino acids long. V lost 3 bases to trimming and J lost 0 bases, with 12 bases between them. Germline assignment: CDR1 SGDLS and CDR2 YYNGEE. In DNA, the CDR3 is TGTGCCAGCAGCGCAGGGTATGTTACAACTAATGAAAAACTGTTTTTT. Its translation is CASSAGYVTTNEKLFF.

This clone was seen only a few times. CDR3 DNA sequence: TGTGCCTGGGACAGGCAAAACTCCTACGAGCAGTACTTC. Amino acids: CAWDRQNSYEQYF. This sequence joins TRBV30 and TRBJ2-7, with D tentatively TRBD1 (6 bases). There are 13 residues in the CDR3. V lost 5 bases, J lost 0 bases, and 11 bases lay in between. Germline CDR1 GTSNPN, CDR2 SVGIG (reference sequence).

V is TRBV25-1 and J is TRBJ1-2; 8 nucleotides agree with TRBD1. This CDR3 is 15 amino acids long. CDR1 is MGHDK, CDR2 SYGVNS, per germline. V was clipped by 4 bases and J by 8 bases; unmatched bases: 12. The CDR3 nucleotides are TGTGCCAGCAGTGGCACCCTCAGGGGGCGTCGAGGCTACACCTTC. Translated: CASSGTLRGRRGYTF.

This sequence joins TRBV30 and TRBJ1-5; D remains ambiguous. The germline V gene has CDR1 GTSNPN and CDR2 SVGIG (reference sequence). The V end was cut by 8 bases, the J end by 0 bases, with 17 bases between. The CDR3 covers 15 residues. The CDR3 region is CAGSEGTYSNQPQHF. The CDR3 DNA sequence: TGTGCCGGTTCAGAGGGCACTTATAGCAATCAGCCCCAGCATTTT.

This chain connects TRBV7-9 to TRBJ2-3; D remains ambiguous. The germline V gene has CDR1 SEHNR and CDR2 FQNEAQ (reference sequence). This CDR3 contains 14 residues. The V and J ends lost 3 bases and 2 bases respectively, with 9 bases between them. The CDR3 coding sequence is TGTGCCAGCAGCTTGAGTCTGCACACAGATACGCAGTATTTT. It translates to CASSLSLHTDTQYF.

J is TRBJ2-7 and V is TRBV7-6; 7 bases are shared with TRBD1. J lost 5 bases, V lost 4 bases, and 8 bases had no gene match. The CDR3 extends over 14 amino acids. Germline CDR1 SGHVS, CDR2 FNYEAQ. Written as DNA, the CDR3 is TGTGCCAGCAGCTCCGGGACAGCCCCTAACGAGCAGTACTTC. As protein: CASSSGTAPNEQYF.